Each of the 14 T cell receptor beta chains below was sequenced from the same sample in a study of blood T cell repertoires in COVID-19 (dated by TCRdb to 2020 to 2022). Library construction relied on the immunoSEQ multiplex PCR assay. The table was pulled from immuneACCESS by TCRdb, which kept in-frame rearrangements only. Such tables lose some clones; where checked, under half of the loss comes from unresolved V genes, and the rest has no known cause. The sample table shows some 310,000 clones, and about nine tenths are seen once. 1% of the sample goes to the ten largest clones. The sequenced sample consisted of peripheral blood. These receptors came from a man aged 50-59 years with active or convalescent COVID-19.

This clone was recorded a few times. The chain is built from TRBV28 and TRBJ2-1; 7 bases line up with TRBD2. V lost 5 bases to trimming and J lost 5 bases; unmatched junction nucleotides: 12. This CDR3 has 16 residues. Germline loops: CDR1 MDHEN, CDR2 SYDVKM. CDR3 bases: TGTGCCAGCAGTCCAAGCAAAGCGGGGAGACACAATGAGCAGTTCTTC. Its translation is CASSPSKAGRHNEQFF.

The rearrangement links TRBV9 to TRBJ2-3; D gene uncertain. Between the trimmed V and J ends, which lost 0 bases and 5 bases, there was a span of 16 bases. This CDR3 is built from 16 residues. Germline-derived CDR1 and CDR2 are SGDLS and YYNGEE. The CDR3 spells CASSVGIPSSVDTQYF. DNA for the CDR3: TGTGCCAGCAGCGTAGGAATACCATCCAGTGTAGATACGCAGTATTTT.

This sequence joins TRBV19 and TRBJ1-2; D not certain. Germline V gene sequence: CDR1 LNHDA, CDR2 SQIVND (reference sequence). The CDR3 contains 14 residues. Trimming stripped 1 base from V and 7 bases from J, with 13 bases between. Written as DNA, the CDR3 is TGTGCCAGTAGTATAGGGCTCACCCCTGGTGGCTACACCTTC. This translates into CASSIGLTPGGYTF.

The chain joins TRBV6-5 to TRBJ1-4; tentatively, D is TRBD1 (5 bases). V was cut by 3 bases and J by 8 bases, with 13 bases left in between. CDR3 size: 14 residues. The V gene's germline CDR1 is MNHEY and CDR2 SVGAGI. The CDR3 DNA sequence: TGTGCCAGCAGTTATGTCCGGGGGAGGGAAAAACTGTTTTTT. This encodes CASSYVRGREKLFF.

The chain recombines TRBV2 with TRBJ1-2, with 8 bases identical to TRBD1. J gave up 6 bases and V 4 bases, and 7 bases lay outside the gene matches. The CDR3 loop spans 14 amino acids. The germline V gene has CDR1 SNHLY and CDR2 FYNNEI. DNA of the CDR3: TGTGCCAGCAGTGGCCGGACAGGGTGGGATGGCTACACCTTC. Translating it yields CASSGRTGWDGYTF. The whole variable domain, remainder taken from reference TRBV2 and TRBJ1-2, is EPEVTQTPSHQVTQMGQEVILRCVPISNHLYFYWYRQILGQKVEFLVSFYNNEISEKSEIFDDQFSVERPDGSNFTLKIRSTKLEDSAMYFCASSGRTGWDGYTFGSGTRLTVV.

V usage is TRBV19 and J usage is TRBJ1-5; D possibly corresponds to TRBD1 (5 bases). The CDR3 extends over 16 amino acids. V was clipped by 3 bases and J by 5 bases, with 17 bases between them. CDR1 is LNHDA, CDR2 SQIVND, per germline (reference sequence). The DNA for the CDR3 is TGTGCCAGTAGTATCCAGAGGTTGCGGGGGGATCAGCCCCAGCATTTT. This translates into CASSIQRLRGDQPQHF.

J is TRBJ1-2 and V is TRBV7-9, with D possibly matching TRBD1 (6 bases). The V end was cut by 7 bases, the J end by 4 bases, with 22 bases between. The CDR3 consists of 16 residues. The germline gives CDR1 SEHNR, CDR2 FQNEAQ (reference sequence). CDR3 sequence: CASTTTRQESLYGYTF. The DNA of the CDR3 is TGTGCCAGCACCACCACCCGACAGGAGTCCCTCTATGGCTACACCTTC.

The chain employs TRBV6-5 and TRBJ1-6, with D possibly being TRBD1 (5 bases). The CDR3 is 16 residues long. The germline V and J ends were trimmed by 0 bases and 7 bases, with 13 bases remaining between them. Germline values: CDR1 MNHEY, CDR2 SVGAGI. CDR3: CASSYSGVYRNSPLHF. CDR3 nucleotide sequence: TGTGCCAGCAGTTACTCAGGGGTCTATAGGAATTCACCCCTCCACTTT.

This chain links TRBV3-1 (or the pseudogene TRBV3-2) with TRBJ2-7, with D possibly matching TRBD2 (5 bases). V was cut by 4 bases and J by 0 bases, with 10 bases left in between. CDR1 and CDR2 from the germline V gene are LGHDT and YNNKEL (reference sequence). This CDR3 spans 14 amino acids. The CDR3 nucleotides read TGTGCCAGCAGCCCCCGTCGGGGCTCCTACGAGCAGTACTTC. It yields the protein CASSPRRGSYEQYF.

The V gene is TRBV5-1, the J gene TRBJ2-1; the D is unclear. The CDR3 is made up of 13 amino acids. Germline V lookup: CDR1 SGHRS, CDR2 YFSETQ. Trimming removed 2 bases at V and 5 bases at J, with 8 bases between. The CDR3 nucleotides are TGCGCCAGCAGCTTAGACAACAACAATGAGCAGTTCTTC. This codes for CASSLDNNNEQFF.

The V gene is TRBV5-4, the J gene TRBJ1-1; 7 positions agree with TRBD1. Germline V gives CDR1 SGHNT, CDR2 YYREEE (reference sequence). CDR3 length equals 17 residues. J lost 6 bases, V lost 4 bases, and 18 bases had no gene match. Written as DNA, the CDR3 is TGTGCCAGCAGCGTAAGACCGATGACAGGGTACCACTCTGAAGCTTTCTTT. Its protein product is CASSVRPMTGYHSEAFF.

The chain uses TRBV19 and TRBJ1-5; maybe TRBD1 (5 bases). CDR1 and CDR2 from the germline V gene are LNHDA and SQIVND (reference sequence). This CDR3 comprises 13 residues. V shed 3 bases and J shed 5 bases, with 8 bases lying between them. CDR3 region: CASSMSRDQPQHF. DNA for the CDR3: TGTGCCAGTAGTATGAGCAGGGATCAGCCCCAGCATTTT.

This clone was recorded once. V and J are TRBV7-9 and TRBJ1-4, with D unresolved. The CDR3 is 17 residues long. From germline, CDR1 is SEHNR and CDR2 FQNEAQ (reference sequence). Trimming shortened V by 1 base and J by 0 bases, and 12 bases separated the two germline ends. CDR3 sequence reads: CASSLGLALATNEKLFF. In nucleotides, the CDR3 is TGTGCCAGCAGCTTAGGTCTGGCCCTTGCAACTAATGAAAAACTGTTTTTT. Using reference TRBV7-9 and TRBJ1-4 for the parts outside the CDR3, the full variable domain is DTGVSQNPRHKITKRGQNVTFRCDPISEHNRLYWYRQTLGQGPEFLTYFQNEAQLEKSRLLSDRFSAERPKGSFSTLEIQRTEQGDSAMYLCASSLGLALATNEKLFFGSGTQLSVL.

The rearrangement joins TRBV5-1 to TRBJ1-4; 10 nucleotides agree with TRBD1. V dropped 4 bases and J dropped 11; count of bases not matched to a gene: 8. Per germline, CDR1 SGHRS and CDR2 YFSETQ. This CDR3 region has 14 residues. CDR3 loop: CASSGGDRGQKLFF. In DNA, the CDR3 is TGCGCCAGCAGCGGTGGGGACAGGGGTCAGAAACTGTTTTTT.